Listed below are T cell receptor beta chains from one sample, sequenced in a study of Graves' ophthalmopathy and Graves' hyperthyroidism. TCRdb re-called the multiplex PCR reads through MiXCR, storing one row per CDR3 protein. The sample records 40,000 to 45,000 distinct CDR3 sequences, more than 45% being singletons. Sample: peripheral blood. The receptors shown here come from an adult man with Graves' ophthalmopathy. Both conserved end residues are part of each CDR3. The order of the fields is clone size, D gene, J gene, V gene, CDR3 protein, CDR3 DNA. D genes are given only for firm matches. Some rows have no size entry. The others give once, few or many, or a class for an expanded clone.

abundance: many; d_gene: TRBD1; j_gene: TRBJ2-5; v_gene: TRBV12-3/TRBV12-4; CDR3aa: CASSPWDSFQETQYF; CDR3nt: TGTGCCAGCAGTCCGTGGGACAGCTTCCAAGAGACCCAGTACTTC
abundance: -; d_gene: -; j_gene: TRBJ2-1; v_gene: TRBV20-1; CDR3aa: CSARGYEQFF; CDR3nt: TGCAGTGCTAGGGGGTATGAGCAGTTCTTC
abundance: -; d_gene: TRBD1; j_gene: TRBJ2-7; v_gene: TRBV28; CDR3aa: CASSLYGQGSSYEQYF; CDR3nt: TGTGCCAGCAGTCTCTACGGACAGGGTTCCAGTTACGAGCAGTACTTC
abundance: once; d_gene: -; j_gene: TRBJ1-4; v_gene: TRBV20-1; CDR3aa: CSARKKSEELFF; CDR3nt: TGCAGTGCCCGGAAGAAGAGTGAAGAACTGTTTTTT
abundance: -; d_gene: -; j_gene: TRBJ1-2; v_gene: TRBV12-3/TRBV12-4; CDR3aa: CASSLLQGQGPSGYTF; CDR3nt: TGTGCCAGCAGTTTACTACAGGGCCAGGGACCATCTGGCTACACCTTC
abundance: -; d_gene: -; j_gene: TRBJ1-4; v_gene: TRBV7-9; CDR3aa: CASSLVLGPTNEKLLF; CDR3nt: TGTGCCAGCAGCTTAGTATTGGGGCCAACTAATGAAAAGCTGCTTTTT
abundance: many; d_gene: -; j_gene: TRBJ1-1; v_gene: TRBV7-9; CDR3aa: CASSLAMTKAVNTEAFF; CDR3nt: TGTGCCAGCAGCTTAGCGATGACGAAAGCCGTCAACACTGAAGCTTTCTTT
abundance: many; d_gene: -; j_gene: TRBJ2-3; v_gene: TRBV24-1; CDR3aa: CATSDPTRTRGTDTQYF; CDR3nt: TGTGCCACCAGTGATCCAACCAGGACCCGGGGGACAGATACGCAGTATTTT
abundance: -; d_gene: -; j_gene: TRBJ1-2; v_gene: TRBV12-3/TRBV12-4; CDR3aa: CASSLALQADNYGYIF; CDR3nt: TGTGCCAGCAGTTTAGCGCTTCAGGCTGATAACTATGGCTACATCTTC
abundance: -; d_gene: TRBD2; j_gene: TRBJ2-1; v_gene: TRBV20-1; CDR3aa: CSATSGRILNGQLF; CDR3nt: TGCAGTGCTACTAGCGGGAGGATTTTGAATGGGCAGCTCTTC
abundance: -; d_gene: TRBD1; j_gene: TRBJ2-7; v_gene: TRBV15; CDR3aa: CATSPGGVGTYEQYF; CDR3nt: TGTGCCACCAGCCCAGGGGGCGTCGGGACCTACGAGCAGTACTTC
abundance: medium-sized; d_gene: -; j_gene: TRBJ2-2; v_gene: TRBV24-1; CDR3aa: CATRPSDVDTGELFF; CDR3nt: TGTGCCACCAGGCCTAGCGATGTGGACACCGGGGAGCTGTTTTTT
abundance: many; d_gene: TRBD1; j_gene: TRBJ1-2; v_gene: TRBV20-1; CDR3aa: CSAFTGAGGYGYTF; CDR3nt: TGCAGTGCTTTTACAGGGGCCGGAGGCTATGGCTACACCTTC
abundance: many; d_gene: TRBD2; j_gene: TRBJ2-1; v_gene: TRBV6-2/TRBV6-3; CDR3aa: CATSGGPGSYNEQFF; CDR3nt: TGTGCCACCTCGGGGGGGCCGGGCTCCTACAATGAGCAGTTCTTC
abundance: many; d_gene: TRBD1; j_gene: TRBJ2-7; v_gene: TRBV5-1; CDR3aa: CASSIGGQGRYEQYF; CDR3nt: TGCGCCAGCAGCATTGGAGGACAGGGGAGGTACGAGCAGTACTTC
abundance: many; d_gene: -; j_gene: TRBJ2-5; v_gene: TRBV14; CDR3aa: CASSLSPGPTEETQYF; CDR3nt: TGTGCCAGCAGCCTTTCACCGGGCCCTACTGAAGAGACCCAGTACTTC
abundance: many; d_gene: TRBD1; j_gene: TRBJ2-1; v_gene: TRBV6-1; CDR3aa: CASRGQGATYNEQFF; CDR3nt: TGTGCCAGCAGAGGACAGGGGGCAACCTACAATGAGCAGTTCTTC
abundance: -; d_gene: TRBD2; j_gene: TRBJ2-6; v_gene: TRBV20-1; CDR3aa: CSAGGGTGANVLTF; CDR3nt: TGCAGTGCTGGGGGGGGGACCGGGGCCAACGTCCTGACTTTC
abundance: many; d_gene: -; j_gene: TRBJ1-1; v_gene: TRBV4-1; CDR3aa: CASSRPNSENTEAFF; CDR3nt: TGCGCCAGCAGCCGTCCCAATTCGGAGAACACTGAAGCTTTCTTT
abundance: -; d_gene: TRBD1; j_gene: TRBJ2-6; v_gene: TRBV9; CDR3aa: CASSLRDSRSSGANVLTF; CDR3nt: TGTGCCAGCAGCCTCAGGGACAGTCGAAGCTCTGGGGCCAACGTCCTGACTTTC
abundance: -; d_gene: TRBD1; j_gene: TRBJ2-5; v_gene: TRBV29-1; CDR3aa: CSVETGTGETQCF; CDR3nt: TGCAGCGTGGAGACAGGGACCGGGGAGACCCAGTGCTTC
abundance: -; d_gene: -; j_gene: TRBJ2-7; v_gene: TRBV5-1; CDR3aa: CASSLVAGWEQYF; CDR3nt: TGTGCCAGCAGCTTGGTGGCAGGGTGGGAGCAGTACTTC
abundance: many; d_gene: -; j_gene: TRBJ1-1; v_gene: TRBV4-2; CDR3aa: CASSHPRGSDMNTEAFF; CDR3nt: TGTGCCAGCAGCCACCCCAGAGGCAGCGACATGAACACTGAAGCTTTCTTT
abundance: many; d_gene: TRBD1; j_gene: TRBJ1-2; v_gene: TRBV12-3/TRBV12-4; CDR3aa: CASSFVGQGRDGYTF; CDR3nt: TGTGCCAGCAGTTTTGTCGGACAGGGCCGGGATGGCTACACCTTC
abundance: few; d_gene: -; j_gene: TRBJ1-2; v_gene: TRBV4-3; CDR3aa: CASSQDAGTGGYTF; CDR3nt: TGCGCCAGCAGCCAAGATGCGGGGACGGGAGGTTACACCTTC
abundance: many; d_gene: -; j_gene: TRBJ2-7; v_gene: TRBV30; CDR3aa: CAWSATYRIEQYF; CDR3nt: TGTGCCTGGAGTGCAACCTACAGGATCGAGCAGTACTTC
abundance: many; d_gene: -; j_gene: TRBJ2-1; v_gene: TRBV12-3/TRBV12-4; CDR3aa: CASSLEGPSYNEQFF; CDR3nt: TGTGCCAGCAGTTTAGAAGGACCGTCCTACAATGAGCAGTTCTTC
abundance: many; d_gene: -; j_gene: TRBJ2-7; v_gene: TRBV6-5; CDR3aa: CASSYGGAEMHF; CDR3nt: TGTGCCAGCAGTTACGGGGGGGCCGAGATGCACTTC
abundance: once; d_gene: TRBD2; j_gene: TRBJ2-3; v_gene: TRBV6-4; CDR3aa: CASSGGAGEQYF; CDR3nt: TGTGCCAGTAGCGGGGGGGCCGGAGAGCAGTATTTT